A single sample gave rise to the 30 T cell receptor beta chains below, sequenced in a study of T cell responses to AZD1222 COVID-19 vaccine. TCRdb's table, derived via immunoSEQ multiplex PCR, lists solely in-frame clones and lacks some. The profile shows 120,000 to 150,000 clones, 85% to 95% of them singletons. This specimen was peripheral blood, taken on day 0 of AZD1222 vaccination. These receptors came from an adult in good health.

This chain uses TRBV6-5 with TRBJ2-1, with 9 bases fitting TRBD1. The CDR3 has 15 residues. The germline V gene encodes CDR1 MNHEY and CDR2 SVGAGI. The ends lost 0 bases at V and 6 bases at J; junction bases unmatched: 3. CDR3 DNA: TGTGCCAGCAGTTACTCGGGACAGGGATCCAATGAGCAGTTCTTC. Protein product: CASSYSGQGSNEQFF.

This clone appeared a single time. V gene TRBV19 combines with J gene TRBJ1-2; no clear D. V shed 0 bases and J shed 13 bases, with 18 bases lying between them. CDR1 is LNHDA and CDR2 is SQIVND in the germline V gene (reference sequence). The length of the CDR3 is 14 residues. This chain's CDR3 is CASSIDGRRSLGTF. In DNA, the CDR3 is TGTGCCAGTAGTATAGATGGGCGGAGATCACTCGGCACCTTC.

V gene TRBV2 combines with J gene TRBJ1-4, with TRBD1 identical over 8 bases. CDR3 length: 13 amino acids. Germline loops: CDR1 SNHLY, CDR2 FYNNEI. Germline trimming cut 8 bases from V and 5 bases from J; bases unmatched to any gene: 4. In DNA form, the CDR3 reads TGTGCCAGCCGATGGACAGGGAATGAAAAACTGTTTTTT. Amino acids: CASRWTGNEKLFF.

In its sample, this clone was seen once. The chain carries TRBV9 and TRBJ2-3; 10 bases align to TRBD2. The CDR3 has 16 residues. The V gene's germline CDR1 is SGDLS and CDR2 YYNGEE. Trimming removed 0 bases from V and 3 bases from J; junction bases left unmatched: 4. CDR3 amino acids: CASSVAQRGGTDTQYF. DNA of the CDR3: TGTGCCAGCAGCGTAGCCCAGCGGGGGGGGACAGATACGCAGTATTTT.

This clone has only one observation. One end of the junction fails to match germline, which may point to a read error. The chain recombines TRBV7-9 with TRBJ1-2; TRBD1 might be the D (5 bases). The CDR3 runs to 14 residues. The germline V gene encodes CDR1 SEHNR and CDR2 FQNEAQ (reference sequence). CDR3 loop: CASSLVSGYYGYTF. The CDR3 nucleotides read TGTGCCAGCAGTTTAGTTTCAGGGTACTATGGCTACACCTTC. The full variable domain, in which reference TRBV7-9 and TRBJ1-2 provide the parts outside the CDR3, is DTGVSQNPRHKITKRGQNVTFRCDPISEHNRLYWYRQTLGQGPEFLTYFQNEAQLEKSRLLSDRFSAERPKGSFSTLEIQRTEQGDSAMYLCASSLVSGYYGYTFGSGTRLTVV.

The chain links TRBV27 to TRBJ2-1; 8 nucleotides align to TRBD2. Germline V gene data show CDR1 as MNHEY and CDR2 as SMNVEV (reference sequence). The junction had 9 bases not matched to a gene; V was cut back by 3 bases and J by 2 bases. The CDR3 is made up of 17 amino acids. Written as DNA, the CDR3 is TGTGCCAGCAGTTTGATGACAGCGGGGGCCCCCTACAATGAGCAGTTCTTC. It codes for CASSLMTAGAPYNEQFF.

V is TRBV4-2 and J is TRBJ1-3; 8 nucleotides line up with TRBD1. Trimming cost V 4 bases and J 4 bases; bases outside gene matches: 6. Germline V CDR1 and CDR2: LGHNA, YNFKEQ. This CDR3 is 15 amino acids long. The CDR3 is CASSPPTGEGNTIYF. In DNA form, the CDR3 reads TGTGCCAGCAGCCCGCCGACAGGGGAAGGAAACACCATATATTTT.

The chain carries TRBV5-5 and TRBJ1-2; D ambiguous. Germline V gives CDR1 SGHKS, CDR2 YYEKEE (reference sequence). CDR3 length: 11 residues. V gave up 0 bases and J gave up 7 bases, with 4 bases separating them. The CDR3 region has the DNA TGTGCCAGCAGCTTGGGGTTTGGCTACACCTTC. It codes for CASSLGFGYTF.

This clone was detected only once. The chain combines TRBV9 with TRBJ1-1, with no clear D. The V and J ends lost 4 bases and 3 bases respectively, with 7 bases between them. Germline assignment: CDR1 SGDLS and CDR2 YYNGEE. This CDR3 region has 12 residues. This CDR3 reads CASSLHDTEAFF. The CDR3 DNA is TGTGCCAGCAGCCTTCATGACACTGAAGCTTTCTTT. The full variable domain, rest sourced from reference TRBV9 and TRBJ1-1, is DSGVTQTPKHLITATGQRVTLRCSPRSGDLSVYWYQQSLDQGLQFLIQYYNGEERAKGNILERFSAQQFPDLHSELNLSSLELGDSALYFCASSLHDTEAFFGQGTRLTVV.

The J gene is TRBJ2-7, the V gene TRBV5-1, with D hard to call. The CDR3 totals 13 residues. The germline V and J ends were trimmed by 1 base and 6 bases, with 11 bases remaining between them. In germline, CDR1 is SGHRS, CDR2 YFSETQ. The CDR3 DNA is TGCGCCAGCAGCTTGTTAATTGAATCCGAGCAGTACTTC. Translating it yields CASSLLIESEQYF.

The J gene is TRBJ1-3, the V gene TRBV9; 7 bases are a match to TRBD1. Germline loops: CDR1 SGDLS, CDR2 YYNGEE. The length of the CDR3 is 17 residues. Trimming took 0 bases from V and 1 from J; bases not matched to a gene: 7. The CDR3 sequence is CASSVAPGGRSGNTIYF. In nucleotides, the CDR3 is TGTGCCAGCAGCGTAGCTCCAGGGGGGCGGTCTGGAAACACCATATATTTT. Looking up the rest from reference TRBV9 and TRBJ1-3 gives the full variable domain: DSGVTQTPKHLITATGQRVTLRCSPRSGDLSVYWYQQSLDQGLQFLIQYYNGEERAKGNILERFSAQQFPDLHSELNLSSLELGDSALYFCASSVAPGGRSGNTIYFGEGSWLTVV.

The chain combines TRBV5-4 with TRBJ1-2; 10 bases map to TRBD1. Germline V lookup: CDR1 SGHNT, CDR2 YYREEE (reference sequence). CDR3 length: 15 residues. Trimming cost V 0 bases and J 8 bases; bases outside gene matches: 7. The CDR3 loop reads CASSLARQGAGGYTF. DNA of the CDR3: TGTGCCAGCAGCTTGGCGCGACAGGGGGCGGGAGGCTACACCTTC.

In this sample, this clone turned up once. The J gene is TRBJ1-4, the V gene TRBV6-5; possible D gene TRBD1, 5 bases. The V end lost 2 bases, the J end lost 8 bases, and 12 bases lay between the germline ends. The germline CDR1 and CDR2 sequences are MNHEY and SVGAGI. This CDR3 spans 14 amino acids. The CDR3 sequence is CASSYARGAEKLFF. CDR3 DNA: TGTGCCAGCAGTTACGCAAGGGGTGCCGAAAAACTGTTTTTT.

This CDR3 is CASRGTGDSPLHF. CDR3 nucleotide sequence: TGTGCCAGCCGCGGGACAGGGGATTCACCCCTCCACTTT. The chain recombines TRBV6-5 with TRBJ1-6; 10 nucleotides agree with TRBD1. V was clipped by 8 bases and J by 8 bases; unmatched bases: 3. CDR1 is MNHEY, CDR2 SVGAGI, per germline. The CDR3 runs 13 residues.

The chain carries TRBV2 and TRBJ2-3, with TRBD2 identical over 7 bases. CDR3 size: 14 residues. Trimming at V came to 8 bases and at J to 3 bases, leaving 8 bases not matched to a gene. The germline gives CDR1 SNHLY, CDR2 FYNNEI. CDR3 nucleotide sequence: TGTGCCAGCGGATGGCTAGCGGAAACAGATACGCAGTATTTT. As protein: CASGWLAETDTQYF. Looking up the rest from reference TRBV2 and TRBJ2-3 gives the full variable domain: EPEVTQTPSHQVTQMGQEVILRCVPISNHLYFYWYRQILGQKVEFLVSFYNNEISEKSEIFDDQFSVERPDGSNFTLKIRSTKLEDSAMYFCASGWLAETDTQYFGPGTRLTVL.

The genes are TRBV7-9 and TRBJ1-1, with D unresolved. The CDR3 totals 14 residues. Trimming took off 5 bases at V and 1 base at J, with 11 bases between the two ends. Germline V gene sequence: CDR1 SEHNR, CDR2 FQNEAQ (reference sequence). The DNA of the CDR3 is TGTGCCAGCAGCGTTCAAGCAGGGAACACTGAAGCTTTCTTT. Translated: CASSVQAGNTEAFF.

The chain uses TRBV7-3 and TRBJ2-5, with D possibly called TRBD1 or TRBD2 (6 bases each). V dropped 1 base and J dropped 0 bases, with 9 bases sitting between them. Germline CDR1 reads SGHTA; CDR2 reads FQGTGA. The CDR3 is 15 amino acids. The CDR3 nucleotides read TGTGCCAGCAGCTTAATGGGGGGCGACCAAGAGACCCAGTACTTC. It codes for CASSLMGGDQETQYF.

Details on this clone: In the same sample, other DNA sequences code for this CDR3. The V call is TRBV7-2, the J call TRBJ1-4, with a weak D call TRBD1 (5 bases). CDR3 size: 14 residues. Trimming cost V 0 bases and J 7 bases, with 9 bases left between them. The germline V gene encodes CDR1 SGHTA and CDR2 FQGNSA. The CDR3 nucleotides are TGTGCCAGCAGCTTAGCCGGGGGACGTGAAAAACTGTTTTTT. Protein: CASSLAGGREKLFF.

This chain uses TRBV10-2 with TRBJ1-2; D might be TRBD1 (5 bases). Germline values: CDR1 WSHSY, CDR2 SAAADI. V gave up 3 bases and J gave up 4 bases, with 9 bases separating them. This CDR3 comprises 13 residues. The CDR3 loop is CASSDNRSYGYTF. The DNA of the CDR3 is TGCGCCAGCAGTGATAACAGGAGCTATGGCTACACCTTC.

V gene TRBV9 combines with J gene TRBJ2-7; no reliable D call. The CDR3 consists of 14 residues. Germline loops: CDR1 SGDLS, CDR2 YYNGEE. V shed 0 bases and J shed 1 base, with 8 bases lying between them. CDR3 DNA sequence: TGTGCCAGCAGCGTAGGGCCCGTTTCCTACGAGCAGTACTTC. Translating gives CASSVGPVSYEQYF.

The CDR3 is CASSQDRVREKLFF. For the CDR3, the DNA is TGCGCCAGCAGCCAAGACAGGGTGCGCGAAAAACTGTTTTTT. The rearrangement uses TRBV5-1 and TRBJ1-4, with 7 bases that match TRBD1. Trimming removed 4 bases from V and 8 bases from J; junction bases left unmatched: 8. From germline, CDR1 is SGHRS and CDR2 YFSETQ. The CDR3 sequence is 14 residues long. Complete variable domain (other parts from reference TRBV5-1 and TRBJ1-4): KAGVTQTPRYLIKTRGQQVTLSCSPISGHRSVSWYQQTPGQGLQFLFEYFSETQRNKGNFPGRFSGRQFSNSRSEMNVSTLELGDSALYLCASSQDRVREKLFFGSGTQLSVL.

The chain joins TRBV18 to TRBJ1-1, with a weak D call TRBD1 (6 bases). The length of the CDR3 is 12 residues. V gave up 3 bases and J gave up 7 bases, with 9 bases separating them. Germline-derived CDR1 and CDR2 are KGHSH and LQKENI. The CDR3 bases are TGTGCCAGCTCACCCGGACAGCTTGAAGCTTTCTTT. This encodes CASSPGQLEAFF.

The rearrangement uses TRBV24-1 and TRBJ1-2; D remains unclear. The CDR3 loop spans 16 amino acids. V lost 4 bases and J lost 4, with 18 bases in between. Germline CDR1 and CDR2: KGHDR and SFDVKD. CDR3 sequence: CATSENPIGLAYGYTF. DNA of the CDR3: TGTGCCACCAGTGAAAACCCTATAGGGCTCGCCTATGGCTACACCTTC.

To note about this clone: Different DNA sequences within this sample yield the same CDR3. The CDR3 region is CASSLRTYGYTF. The CDR3 nucleotides are TGTGCCAGCAGTTTACGTACCTATGGCTACACCTTC. This chain joins TRBV28 and TRBJ1-2; D is uncertain. Germline lookup yields CDR1 MDHEN and CDR2 SYDVKM. V was clipped by 2 bases and J by 4 bases, with 5 bases between them. The CDR3 spans 12 residues.

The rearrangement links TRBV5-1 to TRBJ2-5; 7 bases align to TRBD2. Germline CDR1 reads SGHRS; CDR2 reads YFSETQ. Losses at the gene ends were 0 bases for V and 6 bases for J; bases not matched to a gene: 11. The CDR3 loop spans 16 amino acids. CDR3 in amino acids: CASSLVSSGGGQTQYF. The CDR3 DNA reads TGCGCCAGCAGCTTGGTCTCTAGCGGAGGCGGACAGACCCAGTACTTC.

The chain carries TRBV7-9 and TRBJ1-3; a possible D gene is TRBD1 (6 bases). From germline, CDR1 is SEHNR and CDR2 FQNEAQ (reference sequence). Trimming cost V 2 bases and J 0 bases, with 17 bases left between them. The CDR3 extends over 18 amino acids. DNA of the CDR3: TGTGCCAGCAGCTTATTGGCCGTCCGGGACAACTCTGGAAACACCATATATTTT. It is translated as CASSLLAVRDNSGNTIYF.

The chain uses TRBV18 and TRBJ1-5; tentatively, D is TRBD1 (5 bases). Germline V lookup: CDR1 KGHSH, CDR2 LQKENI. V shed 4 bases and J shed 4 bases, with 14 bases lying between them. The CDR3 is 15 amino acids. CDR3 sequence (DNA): TGTGCCAGCTCACTTAGCAGGGAGGGGAATCAGCCCCAGCATTTT. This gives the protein CASSLSREGNQPQHF.

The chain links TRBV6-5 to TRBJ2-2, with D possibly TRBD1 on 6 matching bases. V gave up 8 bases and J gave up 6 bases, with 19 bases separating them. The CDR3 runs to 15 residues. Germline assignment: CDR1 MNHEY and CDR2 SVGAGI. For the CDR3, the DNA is TGTGCCAGCGGGGGACAACGTCGTGACGCCGGGGAGCTGTTTTTT. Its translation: CASGGQRRDAGELFF.

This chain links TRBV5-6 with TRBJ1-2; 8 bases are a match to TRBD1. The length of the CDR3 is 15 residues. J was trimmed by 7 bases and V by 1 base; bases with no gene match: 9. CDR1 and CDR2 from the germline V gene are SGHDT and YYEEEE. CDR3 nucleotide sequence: TGTGCCAGCAGCTTGATCAAGACAGGGGATCGTGGCTACACCTTC. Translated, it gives CASSLIKTGDRGYTF.

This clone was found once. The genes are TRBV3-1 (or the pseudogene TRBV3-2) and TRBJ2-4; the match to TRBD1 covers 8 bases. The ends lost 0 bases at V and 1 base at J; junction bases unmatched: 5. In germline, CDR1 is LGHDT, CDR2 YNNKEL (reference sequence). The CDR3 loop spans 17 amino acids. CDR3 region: CASSQDRGLVAKNIQYF. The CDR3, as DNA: TGTGCCAGCAGCCAAGACAGGGGGCTGGTGGCCAAAAACATTCAGTACTTC.